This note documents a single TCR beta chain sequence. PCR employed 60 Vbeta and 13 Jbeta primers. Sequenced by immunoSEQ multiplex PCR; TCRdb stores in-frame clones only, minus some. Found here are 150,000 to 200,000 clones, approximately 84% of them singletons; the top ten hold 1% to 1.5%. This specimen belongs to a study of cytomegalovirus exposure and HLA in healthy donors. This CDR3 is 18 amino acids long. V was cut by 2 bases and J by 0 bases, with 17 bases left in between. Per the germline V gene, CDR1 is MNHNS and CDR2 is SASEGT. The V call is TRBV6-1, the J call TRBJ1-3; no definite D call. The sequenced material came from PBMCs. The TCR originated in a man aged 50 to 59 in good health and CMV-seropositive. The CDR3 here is CASSELRFATHSGNTIYF. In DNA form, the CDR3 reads TGTGCCAGCAGTGAATTGCGCTTTGCCACTCACTCTGGAAACACCATATATTTT.